These 29 T cell receptor beta chains were sequenced from one sample in a study of control samples from healthy donors and cancer patients (dated by TCRdb to about 2020). The method behind the library was the immunoSEQ multiplex PCR assay. TCRdb holds this immuneACCESS table with in-frame rearrangements only. Some clones are missing; in checked studies, unresolved V genes explain under half, and the rest has no known cause. The sample table records over 150,000 clones; roughly 94% of these occur just once. The ten top clones hold around 1.5% of the sample. Sequencing was carried out using blood. These TCRs come from a woman under 30 in good health.

In DNA form, the CDR3 reads TGTGCCAGCAGCTTAGTCCCCTTGGGGGTCACCGGGGAGCTGTTTTTT. This encodes CASSLVPLGVTGELFF. V and J are TRBV7-2 and TRBJ2-2, with D perhaps assigned TRBD1 or TRBD2 (5 bases each). This CDR3 region has 16 residues. With 1 base removed from V and 4 bases from J, the gap between germline ends came to 13 bases. From germline, CDR1 is SGHTA and CDR2 FQGNSA. Full variable domain (missing parts from reference TRBV7-2 and TRBJ2-2): GAGVSQSPSNKVTEKGKDVELRCDPISGHTALYWYRQSLGQGLEFLIYFQGNSAPDKSGLPSDRFSAERTGGSVSTLTIQRTQQEDSAVYLCASSLVPLGVTGELFFGEGSRLTVL.

The chain links TRBV6-6 to TRBJ2-7; 12 bases map to TRBD2. The CDR3 covers 16 residues. J lost 6 bases, V lost 5 bases, and 11 bases had no gene match. Germline V lookup: CDR1 MNHNY, CDR2 SVGAGI (reference sequence). The CDR3 sequence: CASSQTSGSIPGEQYF. The DNA of the CDR3 is TGTGCCAGCAGTCAGACTAGCGGGAGCATCCCGGGCGAGCAGTACTTC.

J is TRBJ1-3 and V is TRBV6-2 or TRBV6-3; D ambiguous. Germline CDR1 MNHEY, CDR2 SVGEGT. Trimming removed 3 bases at V and 2 bases at J, with 2 bases between. The CDR3 has 12 amino acids. The DNA of the CDR3 is TGTGCCAGCAGTTATCCTGGAAACACCATATATTTT. Its translation is CASSYPGNTIYF.

The chain carries TRBV7-2 and TRBJ1-6; no reliable D call. V was cut by 1 base and J by 9 bases, with 10 bases left in between. CDR3 size: 14 residues. CDR1 and CDR2 (germline): SGHTA, FQGNSA. The CDR3 nucleotides are TGTGCCAGCAGCTTAGTGGGTACCGGTTCACCCCTCCACTTT. Residues: CASSLVGTGSPLHF.

The chain recombines TRBV19 with TRBJ2-7, with 7 bases fitting TRBD1. The CDR3 spans 14 residues. Germline loops: CDR1 LNHDA, CDR2 SQIVND (reference sequence). J lost 2 bases, V lost 6 bases, and 7 bases had no gene match. CDR3 sequence: CASSRQGYPYEQYF. The CDR3 DNA follows: TGTGCCAGTAGCCGACAGGGTTATCCCTACGAGCAGTACTTC.

The gene calls are TRBV5-1 and TRBJ1-2; D unclear. The CDR3 contains 13 residues. Germline values: CDR1 SGHRS, CDR2 YFSETQ. V was cut by 4 bases and J by 4 bases, with 11 bases left in between. CDR3 bases: TGCGCCAGCAGCCCGGATCTTTCCTATGGCTACACCTTC. Its protein product is CASSPDLSYGYTF.

The chain combines TRBV29-1 with TRBJ2-3; D is ambiguous. This CDR3 contains 11 residues. CDR1 is SQVTM, CDR2 ANQGSEA, per germline. Trimming stripped 4 bases from V and 4 bases from J, with 6 bases between. In DNA, the CDR3 is TGCAGCGTTGCTGGCGCAGATACGCAGTATTTT. Translating gives CSVAGADTQYF.

The V call is TRBV29-1, the J call TRBJ2-7; 9 nucleotides align to TRBD1. The CDR3 length is 13 residues. V lost 5 bases, J lost 6 bases, and 8 bases stayed unmatched. Germline CDR1 and CDR2: SQVTM and ANQGSEA. In nucleotides, the CDR3 is TGCAGCGTTCCGGGACAGGGACTTTCCGAGCAGTACTTC. Residues: CSVPGQGLSEQYF.

This clone occurred a few times. This rearrangement joins TRBV5-6 to TRBJ1-4; the D is unclear. Deletions cut 3 bases from V and 4 bases from J, with 13 bases between. This CDR3 comprises 15 residues. In germline, CDR1 is SGHDT, CDR2 YYEEEE. CDR3 protein: CASSSFAADNEKLFF. In nucleotides, the CDR3 is TGTGCCAGCAGCTCGTTCGCAGCGGATAATGAAAAACTGTTTTTT.

The V gene is TRBV28, the J gene TRBJ1-1; D is uncertain. Germline assignment: CDR1 MDHEN and CDR2 SYDVKM. V lost 6 bases and J lost 4, with 9 bases in between. This CDR3 has 12 amino acids. CDR3 region: CASRVGVTEAFF. CDR3 nucleotide sequence: TGTGCCAGCAGGGTGGGAGTCACTGAAGCTTTCTTT.

The chain has TRBV10-3 and TRBJ1-2; TRBD1 matches at 7 bases. Unmatched junction bases numbered 0, after V lost 0 bases and J lost 8 bases. CDR1 is ENHRY and CDR2 is SYGVKD in the germline V gene. The CDR3 is 12 residues long. The CDR3 nucleotides read TGTGCCATCAGTGAGTCCAGGGGGGGCTACACCTTC. Translated: CAISESRGGYTF.

The V call is TRBV9, the J call TRBJ1-2, with 9 bases matching TRBD1. The length of the CDR3 is 17 residues. From germline, CDR1 is SGDLS and CDR2 YYNGEE. V was pared by 0 bases and J by 0 bases, with 6 bases of the junction left unmatched. The CDR3 nucleotides are TGTGCCAGCAGCGTAGCGGACAGGGGCGATGCTAACTATGGCTACACCTTC. Protein: CASSVADRGDANYGYTF.

V gene TRBV11-2 combines with J gene TRBJ2-1; unclear D gene. From germline, CDR1 is SGHAT and CDR2 FQNNGV. V was shortened by 2 bases and J by 9 bases, with 14 bases between the two germline ends. CDR3 length: 14 amino acids. DNA for the CDR3: TGTGCCAGCAGCTTACCCGCGACGGTAGGTGAGCAGTTCTTC. This sequence encodes CASSLPATVGEQFF.

V usage is TRBV5-1 and J usage is TRBJ2-2; D ambiguous. The CDR3 is made up of 14 amino acids. V gave up 5 bases and J gave up 7 bases, with 15 bases separating them. CDR1 and CDR2 from the germline V gene are SGHRS and YFSETQ. CDR3 nucleotide sequence: TGCGCCAGCAGTACGGTTAATGTCGGCGGGGAGCTGTTTTTT. Protein: CASSTVNVGGELFF.

The rearrangement joins TRBV7-9 to TRBJ2-3; D is perhaps TRBD2 (6 bases). The CDR3 length is 14 residues. Germline V gene sequence: CDR1 SEHNR, CDR2 FQNEAQ (reference sequence). V lost 2 bases, J lost 3 bases, and 9 bases lay in between. Here the CDR3 DNA reads TGTGCCAGCAGCTTATCCAGCGGGACAGATACGCAGTATTTT. It codes for CASSLSSGTDTQYF.

This chain joins TRBV4-2 and TRBJ1-2; D may be TRBD1 (6 bases). Germline CDR1 is LGHNA and CDR2 is YNFKEQ. The germline V and J ends were trimmed by 1 base and 4 bases, with 13 bases remaining between them. The length of the CDR3 is 15 residues. The CDR3: CASSQAAGETYGYTF. The CDR3, as DNA: TGTGCCAGCAGCCAAGCAGCAGGGGAGACCTATGGCTACACCTTC.

In this sample, this clone turned up once. The rearrangement links TRBV5-4 to TRBJ1-4; no definite D call. CDR3 size: 13 residues. With 0 bases removed from V and 8 bases from J, the gap between germline ends came to 8 bases. CDR1 is SGHNT and CDR2 is YYREEE in the germline V gene (reference sequence). As DNA, the CDR3 is TGTGCCAGCAGCTTGGGGGTGGAAGAAAAACTGTTTTTT. It is translated as CASSLGVEEKLFF.

For this clone: In the same sample, other DNA sequences code for this CDR3. The chain has TRBV6-2 or TRBV6-3 and TRBJ2-3; maybe TRBD2 (5 bases). This CDR3 has 16 residues. The germline V gene encodes CDR1 MNHEY and CDR2 SVGEGT. V was shortened by 2 bases and J by 2 bases, with 14 bases between the two germline ends. The CDR3 coding sequence is TGTGCCAGCAGTTACGCGGCCAGCGGCCTCACAGATACGCAGTATTTT. This translates into CASSYAASGLTDTQYF.

The chain carries TRBV19 and TRBJ2-3; D gene uncertain. CDR1 and CDR2 from the germline V gene are LNHDA and SQIVND (reference sequence). Trimming took 5 bases from V and 0 from J, leaving 9 bases between them. The CDR3 sequence is 14 residues long. For the CDR3, the DNA is TGTGCCAGTAGTCCCCTCGGGAGCACAGATACGCAGTATTTT. This codes for CASSPLGSTDTQYF.

The chain combines TRBV7-2 with TRBJ2-1; D is unresolved. Germline CDR1 SGHTA, CDR2 FQGNSA. The CDR3 consists of 11 residues. With 5 bases removed from V and 4 bases from J, the gap between germline ends came to 3 bases. The CDR3 reads CASSPYNEQFF. The CDR3 DNA is TGTGCCAGCAGCCCGTACAATGAGCAGTTCTTC.

The chain has TRBV28 and TRBJ1-1; TRBD1 might be the D (6 bases). The V and J ends lost 6 bases and 7 bases respectively, with 12 bases between them. This CDR3 has 12 amino acids. CDR1 is MDHEN and CDR2 is SYDVKM in the germline V gene. The CDR3 nucleotides are TGTGCCAGCAGGAGGGGGACACTTGAAGCTTTCTTT. Amino acids: CASRRGTLEAFF. Looking up the rest from reference TRBV28 and TRBJ1-1 gives the full variable domain: DVKVTQSSRYLVKRTGEKVFLECVQDMDHENMFWYRQDPGLGLRLIYFSYDVKMKEKGDIPEGYSVSREKKERFSLILESASTNQTSMYLCASRRGTLEAFFGQGTRLTVV.

This rearrangement joins TRBV5-5 to TRBJ1-4; D ambiguous. Germline CDR1 reads SGHKS; CDR2 reads YYEKEE (reference sequence). V shed 0 bases and J shed 3 bases, with 9 bases lying between them. The CDR3 covers 15 residues. The CDR3 is CASSLAGIANEKLFF. For the CDR3, the DNA is TGTGCCAGCAGCTTGGCGGGCATTGCTAATGAAAAACTGTTTTTT.

The chain uses TRBV5-5 and TRBJ2-3, with no clear D. V dropped 0 bases and J dropped 6 bases, with 2 bases sitting between them. The CDR3 extends over 11 amino acids. In germline, CDR1 is SGHKS, CDR2 YYEKEE (reference sequence). The CDR3 is CASSLGDTQYF. The DNA for the CDR3 is TGTGCCAGCAGCTTGGGGGATACGCAGTATTTT.

This sequence joins TRBV11-3 and TRBJ2-1; 7 bases align to TRBD1. V dropped 6 bases and J dropped 4; count of bases not matched to a gene: 9. CDR1 and CDR2 from the germline V gene are SGHNT and YENEEA. The CDR3 spans 15 residues. CDR3 DNA: TGTGCCAGCAGTAATACCGGGACAGTATACAATGAGCAGTTCTTC. Its protein product is CASSNTGTVYNEQFF.

The chain carries TRBV11-3 and TRBJ1-1, with 7 bases lining up with TRBD1. V lost 6 bases and J lost 3; bases outside the gene matches: 4. The CDR3 extends over 13 amino acids. CDR1 and CDR2 from the germline V gene are SGHNT and YENEEA. The DNA for the CDR3 is TGTGCCAGCAGAGACAGGGAAGACACTGAAGCTTTCTTT. It encodes CASRDREDTEAFF. The whole variable domain, remainder taken from reference TRBV11-3 and TRBJ1-1, is EAGVVQSPRYKIIEKKQPVAFWCNPISGHNTLYWYLQNLGQGPELLIRYENEEAVDDSQLPKDRFSAERLKGVDSTLKIQPAELGDSAVYLCASRDREDTEAFFGQGTRLTVV.

This rearrangement joins TRBV11-2 to TRBJ1-6, with D unresolved. The CDR3 runs to 13 residues. The V end lost 1 base, the J end lost 8 bases, and 6 bases lay between the germline ends. Germline CDR1 and CDR2: SGHAT and FQNNGV. Here the CDR3 reads CASSLGLDSPLHF. The CDR3 bases are TGTGCCAGCAGCTTAGGGTTAGATTCACCCCTCCACTTT.

V usage is TRBV15 and J usage is TRBJ1-3, with D possibly being TRBD1 (5 bases). V was cut by 4 bases and J by 4 bases, with 8 bases left in between. The CDR3 sequence is 13 residues long. Germline V lookup: CDR1 LNHNV, CDR2 YYDKDF (reference sequence). The CDR3 region has the DNA TGTGCCACCAGCACAGGGCGAGGAAACACCATATATTTT. This encodes CATSTGRGNTIYF.

This chain connects TRBV5-1 to TRBJ2-7; unclear D gene. The CDR3 contains 11 residues. Trimming pared 5 bases from V and 4 bases from J, leaving 7 bases between. Germline V lookup: CDR1 SGHRS, CDR2 YFSETQ. The CDR3 region is CASRSEYEQYF. The CDR3 nucleotides read TGCGCCAGCAGAAGCGAGTACGAGCAGTACTTC.

The genes are TRBV6-2 or TRBV6-3 and TRBJ2-1; D uncertain. CDR1 and CDR2 from the germline V gene are MNHEY and SVGEGT. CDR3 size: 15 residues. Deletions cut 1 base from V and 1 base from J, with 8 bases between. CDR3 protein: CASSYYGMSYNEQFF. The DNA of the CDR3 is TGTGCCAGCAGTTACTACGGCATGTCCTACAATGAGCAGTTCTTC.